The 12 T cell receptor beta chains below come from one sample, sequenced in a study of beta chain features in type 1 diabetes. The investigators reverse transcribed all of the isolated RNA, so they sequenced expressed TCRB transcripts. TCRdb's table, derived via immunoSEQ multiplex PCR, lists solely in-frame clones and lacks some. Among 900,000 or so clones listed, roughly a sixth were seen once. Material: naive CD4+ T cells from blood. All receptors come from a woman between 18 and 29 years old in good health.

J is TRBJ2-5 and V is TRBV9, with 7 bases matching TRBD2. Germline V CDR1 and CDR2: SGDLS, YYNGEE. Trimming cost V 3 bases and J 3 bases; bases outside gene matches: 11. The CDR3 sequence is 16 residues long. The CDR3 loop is CASSARTSGGEETQYF. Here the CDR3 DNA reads TGTGCCAGCAGCGCCCGGACTAGTGGGGGGGAAGAGACCCAGTACTTC. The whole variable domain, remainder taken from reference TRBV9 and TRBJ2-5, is DSGVTQTPKHLITATGQRVTLRCSPRSGDLSVYWYQQSLDQGLQFLIQYYNGEERAKGNILERFSAQQFPDLHSELNLSSLELGDSALYFCASSARTSGGEETQYFGPGTRLLVL.

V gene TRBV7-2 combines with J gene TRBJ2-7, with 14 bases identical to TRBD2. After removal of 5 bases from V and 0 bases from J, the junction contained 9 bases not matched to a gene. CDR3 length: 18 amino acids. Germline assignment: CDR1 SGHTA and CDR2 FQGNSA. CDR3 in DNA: TGTGCCAGCAGCCAAGGGACTAGCGGGAGTTTTGGCTCCTACGAGCAGTACTTC. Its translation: CASSQGTSGSFGSYEQYF.

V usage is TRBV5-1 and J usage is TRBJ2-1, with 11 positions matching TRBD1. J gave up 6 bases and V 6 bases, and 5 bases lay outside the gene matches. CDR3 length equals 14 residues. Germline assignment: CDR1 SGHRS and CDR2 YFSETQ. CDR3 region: CASTRTGGGNEQFF. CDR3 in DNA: TGCGCCAGCACCCGGACAGGGGGCGGCAATGAGCAGTTCTTC.

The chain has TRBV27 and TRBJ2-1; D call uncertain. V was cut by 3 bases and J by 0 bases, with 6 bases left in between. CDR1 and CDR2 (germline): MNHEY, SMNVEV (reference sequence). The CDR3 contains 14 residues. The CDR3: CASSFQSSYNEQFF. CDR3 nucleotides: TGTGCCAGCAGTTTTCAGAGCTCCTACAATGAGCAGTTCTTC.

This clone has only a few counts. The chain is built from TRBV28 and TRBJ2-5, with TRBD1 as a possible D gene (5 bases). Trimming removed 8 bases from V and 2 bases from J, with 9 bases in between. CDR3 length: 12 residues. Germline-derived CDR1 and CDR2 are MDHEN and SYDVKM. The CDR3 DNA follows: TGTGCCAGCGGTGGACAACAAGAGACCCAGTACTTC. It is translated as CASGGQQETQYF.

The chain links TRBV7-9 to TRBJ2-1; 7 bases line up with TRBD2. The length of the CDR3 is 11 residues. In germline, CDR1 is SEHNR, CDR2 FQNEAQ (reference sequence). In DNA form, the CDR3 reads TGTGTCGGCGGGAGTTACAATGAGCAGTTCTTC. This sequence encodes CVGGSYNEQFF.

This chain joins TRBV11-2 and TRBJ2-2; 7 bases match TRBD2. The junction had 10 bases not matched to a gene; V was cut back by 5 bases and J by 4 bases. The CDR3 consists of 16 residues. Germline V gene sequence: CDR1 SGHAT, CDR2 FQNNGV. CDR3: CASSRGAGAGTGELFF. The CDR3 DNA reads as TGTGCCAGCAGCCGAGGGGCGGGAGCTGGCACCGGGGAGCTGTTTTTT.

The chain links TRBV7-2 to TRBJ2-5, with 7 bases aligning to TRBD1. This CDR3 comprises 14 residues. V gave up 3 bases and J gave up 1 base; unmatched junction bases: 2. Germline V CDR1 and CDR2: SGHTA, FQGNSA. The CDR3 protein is CASSFGTAQETQYF. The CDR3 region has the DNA TGTGCCAGCAGCTTTGGGACAGCCCAAGAGACCCAGTACTTC.

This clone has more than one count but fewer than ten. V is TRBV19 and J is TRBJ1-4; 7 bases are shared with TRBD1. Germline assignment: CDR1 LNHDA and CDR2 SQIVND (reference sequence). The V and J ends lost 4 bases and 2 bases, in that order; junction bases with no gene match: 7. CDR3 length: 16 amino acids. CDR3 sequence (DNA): TGTGCCAGTAGTAGACGGACAGGCGCCACTAATGAAAAACTGTTTTTT. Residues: CASSRRTGATNEKLFF.

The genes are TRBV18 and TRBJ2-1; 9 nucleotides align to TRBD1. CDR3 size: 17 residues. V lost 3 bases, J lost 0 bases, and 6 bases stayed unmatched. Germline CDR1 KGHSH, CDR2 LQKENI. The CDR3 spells CASSPISTGGSYNEQFF. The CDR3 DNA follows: TGTGCCAGCTCACCCATCTCGACAGGGGGCTCCTACAATGAGCAGTTCTTC.

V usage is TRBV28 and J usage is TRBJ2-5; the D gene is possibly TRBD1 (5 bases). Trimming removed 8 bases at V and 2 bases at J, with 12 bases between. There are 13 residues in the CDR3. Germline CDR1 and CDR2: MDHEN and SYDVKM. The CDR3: CASGAGWQETQYF. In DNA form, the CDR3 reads TGTGCCAGCGGGGCAGGGTGGCAAGAGACCCAGTACTTC.

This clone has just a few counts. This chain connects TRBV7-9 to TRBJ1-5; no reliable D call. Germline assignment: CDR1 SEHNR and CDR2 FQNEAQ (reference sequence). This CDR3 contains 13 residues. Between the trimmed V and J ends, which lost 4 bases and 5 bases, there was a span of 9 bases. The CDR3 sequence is CASSSEGDQPQHF. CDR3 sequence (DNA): TGTGCCAGCAGCTCGGAGGGTGATCAGCCCCAGCATTTT.